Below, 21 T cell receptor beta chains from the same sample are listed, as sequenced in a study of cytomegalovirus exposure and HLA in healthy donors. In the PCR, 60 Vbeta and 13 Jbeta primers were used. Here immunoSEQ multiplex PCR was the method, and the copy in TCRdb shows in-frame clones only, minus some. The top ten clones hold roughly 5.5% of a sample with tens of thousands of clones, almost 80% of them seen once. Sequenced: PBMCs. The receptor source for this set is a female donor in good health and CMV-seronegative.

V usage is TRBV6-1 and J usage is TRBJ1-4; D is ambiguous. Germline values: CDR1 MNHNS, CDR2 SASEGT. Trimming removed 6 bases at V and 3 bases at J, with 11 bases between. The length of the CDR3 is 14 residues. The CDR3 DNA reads TGTGCCAGCAGATCCCGGGATTCTAATGAAAAACTGTTTTTT. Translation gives CASRSRDSNEKLFF.

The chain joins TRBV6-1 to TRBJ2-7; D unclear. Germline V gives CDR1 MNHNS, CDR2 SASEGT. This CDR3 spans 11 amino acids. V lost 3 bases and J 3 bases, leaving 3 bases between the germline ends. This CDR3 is CASSDYYEQYF. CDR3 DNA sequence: TGTGCCAGCAGTGACTACTACGAGCAGTACTTC.

DNA for the CDR3: TGTGCCAGCTCACCAAAGTCTAGCCGGGCCGGGGAGCTGTTTTTT. Its translation: CASSPKSSRAGELFF. The chain joins TRBV18 to TRBJ2-2, with D perhaps TRBD2 (5 bases). V was pared by 2 bases and J by 6 bases, with 13 bases between. The CDR3 is made up of 15 amino acids. Germline assignment: CDR1 KGHSH and CDR2 LQKENI.

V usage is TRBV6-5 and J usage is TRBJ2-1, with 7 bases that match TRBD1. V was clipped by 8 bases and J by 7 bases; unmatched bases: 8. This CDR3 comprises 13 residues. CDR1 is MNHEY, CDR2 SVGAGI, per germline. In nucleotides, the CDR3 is TGTGCCAGCCGCAAGGGGGCGAGTAATGAGCAGTTCTTC. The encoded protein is CASRKGASNEQFF.

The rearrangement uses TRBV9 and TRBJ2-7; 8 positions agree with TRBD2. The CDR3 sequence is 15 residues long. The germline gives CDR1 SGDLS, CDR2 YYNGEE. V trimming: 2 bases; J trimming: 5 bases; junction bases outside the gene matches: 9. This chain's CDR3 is CASSVRGGGIDEQYF. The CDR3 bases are TGTGCCAGCAGCGTCCGGGGGGGCGGGATCGACGAGCAGTACTTC.

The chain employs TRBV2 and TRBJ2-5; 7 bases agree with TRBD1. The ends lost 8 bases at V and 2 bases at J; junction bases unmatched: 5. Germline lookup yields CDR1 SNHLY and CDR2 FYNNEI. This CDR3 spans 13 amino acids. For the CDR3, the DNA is TGTGCCAGCTGTCAGGACAGGCAAGAGACCCAGTACTTC. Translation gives CASCQDRQETQYF.

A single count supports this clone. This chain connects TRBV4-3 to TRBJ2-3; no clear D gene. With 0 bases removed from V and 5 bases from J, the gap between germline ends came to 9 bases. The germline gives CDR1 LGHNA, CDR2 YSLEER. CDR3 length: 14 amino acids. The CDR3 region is CASSQDPRIDTQYF. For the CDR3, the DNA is TGCGCCAGCAGCCAAGATCCGCGGATAGATACGCAGTATTTT.

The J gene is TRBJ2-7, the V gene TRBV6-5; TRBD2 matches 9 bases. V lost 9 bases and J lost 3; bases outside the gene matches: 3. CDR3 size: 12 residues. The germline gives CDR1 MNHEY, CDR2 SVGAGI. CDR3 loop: CASTTSGYEQYF. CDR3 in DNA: TGTGCCAGTACGACTAGCGGCTACGAGCAGTACTTC.

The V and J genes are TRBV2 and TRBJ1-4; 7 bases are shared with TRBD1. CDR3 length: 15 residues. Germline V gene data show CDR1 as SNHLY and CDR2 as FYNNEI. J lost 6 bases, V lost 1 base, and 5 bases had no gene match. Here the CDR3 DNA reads TGTGCCAGCAGTGAAGTCCGGACAGGTGATGAAAAACTGTTTTTT. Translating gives CASSEVRTGDEKLFF.

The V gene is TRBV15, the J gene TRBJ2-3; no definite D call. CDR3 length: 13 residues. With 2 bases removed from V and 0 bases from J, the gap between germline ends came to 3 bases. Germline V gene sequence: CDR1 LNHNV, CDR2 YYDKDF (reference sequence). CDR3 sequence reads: CATSRPSTDTQYF. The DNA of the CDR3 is TGTGCCACCAGCAGACCAAGCACAGATACGCAGTATTTT.

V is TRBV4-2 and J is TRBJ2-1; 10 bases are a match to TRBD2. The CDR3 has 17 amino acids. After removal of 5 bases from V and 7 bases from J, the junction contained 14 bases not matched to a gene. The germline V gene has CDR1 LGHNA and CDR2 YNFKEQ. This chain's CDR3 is CASSFTPVAGGKNEQFF. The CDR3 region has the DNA TGTGCCAGCAGCTTTACCCCGGTAGCGGGGGGCAAGAATGAGCAGTTCTTC.

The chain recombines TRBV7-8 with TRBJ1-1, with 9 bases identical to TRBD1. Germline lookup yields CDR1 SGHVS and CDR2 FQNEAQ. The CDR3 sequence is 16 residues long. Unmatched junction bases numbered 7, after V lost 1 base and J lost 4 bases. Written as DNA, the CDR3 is TGTGCCAGCAGCTTAGGATACAGGGGGCGAGCCACTGAAGCTTTCTTT. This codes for CASSLGYRGRATEAFF.

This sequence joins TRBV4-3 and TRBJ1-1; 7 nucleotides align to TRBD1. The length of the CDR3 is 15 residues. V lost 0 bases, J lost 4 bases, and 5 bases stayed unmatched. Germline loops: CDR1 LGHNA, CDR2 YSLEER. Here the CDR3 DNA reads TGCGCCAGCAGCCAAGACCGGCCAGGGGGCACTGAAGCTTTCTTT. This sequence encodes CASSQDRPGGTEAFF.

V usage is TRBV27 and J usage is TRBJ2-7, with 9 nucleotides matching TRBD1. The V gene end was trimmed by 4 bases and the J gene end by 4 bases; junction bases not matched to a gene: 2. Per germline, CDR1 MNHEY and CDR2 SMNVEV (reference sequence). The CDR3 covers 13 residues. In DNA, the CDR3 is TGTGCCAGCAGTTGGGACAGGGCTTACGAGCAGTACTTC. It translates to CASSWDRAYEQYF.

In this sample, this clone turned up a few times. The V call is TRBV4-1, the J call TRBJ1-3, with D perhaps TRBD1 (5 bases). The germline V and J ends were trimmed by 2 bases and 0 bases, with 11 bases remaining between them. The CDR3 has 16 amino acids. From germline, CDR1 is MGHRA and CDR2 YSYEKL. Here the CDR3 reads CASSQLWGDSGNTIYF. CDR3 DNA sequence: TGCGCCAGCAGCCAACTATGGGGCGACTCTGGAAACACCATATATTTT.

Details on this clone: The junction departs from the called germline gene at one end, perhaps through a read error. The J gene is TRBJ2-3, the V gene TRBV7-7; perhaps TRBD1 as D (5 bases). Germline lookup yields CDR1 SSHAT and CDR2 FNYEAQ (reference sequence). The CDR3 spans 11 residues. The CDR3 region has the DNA TGTGCTAGCACCAAGGAAACAGGCGGGTATTTT. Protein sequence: CASTKETGGYF.

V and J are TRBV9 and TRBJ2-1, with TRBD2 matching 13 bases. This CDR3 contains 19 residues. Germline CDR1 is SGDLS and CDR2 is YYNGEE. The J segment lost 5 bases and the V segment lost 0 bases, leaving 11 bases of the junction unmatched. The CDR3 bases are TGTGCCAGCAGCGTAGACCATTCGCGACTAGCGGGGGGAAACAATGAGCAGTTCTTC. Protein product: CASSVDHSRLAGGNNEQFF.

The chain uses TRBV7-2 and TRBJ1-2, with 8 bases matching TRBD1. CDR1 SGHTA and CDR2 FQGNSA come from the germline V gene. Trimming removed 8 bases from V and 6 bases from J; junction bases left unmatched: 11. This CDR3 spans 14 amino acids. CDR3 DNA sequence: TGTGCCAGCCGAGGGTCAGGGGGCTTAAATGGCTACACCTTC. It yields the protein CASRGSGGLNGYTF.

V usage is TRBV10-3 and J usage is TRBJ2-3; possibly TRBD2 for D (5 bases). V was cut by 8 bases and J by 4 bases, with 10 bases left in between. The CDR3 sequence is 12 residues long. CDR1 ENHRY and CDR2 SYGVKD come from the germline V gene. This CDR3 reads CAIGEQADTQYF. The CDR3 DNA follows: TGTGCCATCGGGGAGCAGGCAGATACGCAGTATTTT.

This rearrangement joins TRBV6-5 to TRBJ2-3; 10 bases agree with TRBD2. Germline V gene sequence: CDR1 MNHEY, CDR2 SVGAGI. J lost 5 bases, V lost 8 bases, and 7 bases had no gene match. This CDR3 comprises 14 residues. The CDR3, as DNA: TGTGCCAGCCACACTAGACTAGCGGGAGATACGCAGTATTTT. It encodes CASHTRLAGDTQYF.

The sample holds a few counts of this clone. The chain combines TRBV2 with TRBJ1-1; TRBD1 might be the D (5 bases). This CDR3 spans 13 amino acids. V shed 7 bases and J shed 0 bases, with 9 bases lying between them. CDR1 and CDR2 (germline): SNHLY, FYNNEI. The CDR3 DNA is TGTGCCAGCACAGGGAACATGAACACTGAAGCTTTCTTT. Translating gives CASTGNMNTEAFF. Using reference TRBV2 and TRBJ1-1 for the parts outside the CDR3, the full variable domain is EPEVTQTPSHQVTQMGQEVILRCVPISNHLYFYWYRQILGQKVEFLVSFYNNEISEKSEIFDDQFSVERPDGSNFTLKIRSTKLEDSAMYFCASTGNMNTEAFFGQGTRLTVV.